This entry is about one TCR beta chain. This receptor's antigen is unknown. Base-call qualities are not available, and no considerably larger clone is one nucleotide away. This sample stems from a study of blood T cell repertoires in COVID-19 (dated by TCRdb to 2020 to 2022). As for the study more broadly: Samples from collaborators originated in the United States, Italy and Spain and spanned both the acute and convalescent phases of COVID-19. The repertoires were made available in a free public database intended to serve as a resource for research on the immune response to SARS-CoV-2. The sample metadata nearly always contained a de-identified subject ID, COVID-19 status, age in years and sex. The material from the prospective study consisted of cDNA or gDNA derived from T cells, B-cell-depleted T cells, or PBMCs. The dataset comprised deeply sampled blood TCRbeta repertoires from subjects exposed to, actively infected with, or recovered from COVID-19. Where available, HLA class I and class II types were obtained from metadata supplied by the sample provider rather than from assay-based typing. The samples were drawn from two sources: the first 160 participants of the ongoing ImmuneRACE study, and 1,254 subjects contributed by 6 global collaborators. The paper as a whole reports these results and caveats: Clinical and demographic metadata were provided uncurated, with the amount varying by source and participant.

Participants in the prospective study were enrolled through a virtual design, were aged roughly 18 to 90 years, and lived in roughly 26 United States geographic areas. To assign participants to cohorts, the prospective study relied on clinical history that participants themselves reported in a screening survey and a study questionnaire. Recovered participants in ImmuneRACE Cohort 3 were defined by two consecutive negative NP/OP PCR tests, clearance by a healthcare professional, or resolution of symptoms. In the prospective study, whole blood, serum and a nasopharyngeal or oropharyngeal swab were collected from each participant by mobile phlebotomists. Additional blood draws and questionnaires over an approximately two-month period could optionally be provided by prospective study participants. Before DNA extraction, prospective study blood samples were shipped either frozen or at room temperature.

V drops 0 bases and J drops 2 bases, leaving 10 bases in between. For CDR1 and CDR2, the germline V gene lists MGHRA and YSYEKL. Including cysteine and phenylalanine, the CDR3 has 15 amino acids. The kept DNA is CDR3 alone, 45 bases in frame from the first base. The immunoSEQ Assay, a bias-controlled multiplex PCR, was used to amplify TCRbeta CDR3 regions from genomic DNA. Per the authors' processing: The number of nucleated cells in each sample was estimated by amplification of reference gene primers within the assay. To quantify the absolute abundance of each unique TCRbeta CDR3 rearrangement, sequence reads were collapsed and filtered. For each sample, productive Simpson clonality was calculated by taking the square root of Simpson's diversity index across productive rearrangements. TCRdb mirrors the immuneACCESS table, restricted to in-frame sequences. Some clones are absent from its copies; in checked studies, under half trace to an unresolved V gene, and the reason for the others is unknown. The V and J calls and the clone size are those of that table, but D and trimming were determined from the DNA. The sample table contains roughly 180,000 clones; only one count was recorded for roughly 83% of them. In total, the top ten clones hold around 8.6% of the sample.

This TCR came from a woman younger than 45 who had recovered from COVID-19. The sample taken for sequencing was PBMCs or T cells enriched from blood (not recorded which). Here the chain combines TRBV4-1 and TRBJ2-5, with the D gene uncertain. The DNA reads TGCGCCAGCAGCCAAGAATCCAGGCTTCAAGAGACCCAGTACTTC. This gives the protein CASSQESRLQETQYF.